This record concerns one TCR beta chain sequence. Its antigen is undetermined. TCRdb's copy holds only in-frame clones and misses some; the assay was immunoSEQ multiplex PCR. This table holds a few hundred thousand clones, 86% found once. This sample is part of a study of cytomegalovirus exposure and HLA in healthy donors. Study-wide context: Both the 95 to 150 validation repertoires and the roughly 700 first-cohort repertoires used the same platform, as reported by a later analysis.

Study-level findings and limits: Overall, around 160 TCR beta chains were annotated as cytomegalovirus-associated. For cytomegalovirus status, the classifier reportedly gave diagnoses with high specificity and sensitivity.

Germline CDR1 is SGDLS and CDR2 is YYNGEE. V lost 3 bases and J lost 3, with 13 bases in between. The CDR3 consists of 15 residues. Material: PBMCs. The sequence came from a woman between 18 and 29 years old in good health and CMV-seronegative. The rearrangement links TRBV9 to TRBJ2-1, with D tentatively TRBD2 (5 bases). CDR3 sequence (DNA): TGTGCCAGCAGCGCCAACGTGGCGGGCTACAATGAGCAGTTCTTC. Residues: CASSANVAGYNEQFF.